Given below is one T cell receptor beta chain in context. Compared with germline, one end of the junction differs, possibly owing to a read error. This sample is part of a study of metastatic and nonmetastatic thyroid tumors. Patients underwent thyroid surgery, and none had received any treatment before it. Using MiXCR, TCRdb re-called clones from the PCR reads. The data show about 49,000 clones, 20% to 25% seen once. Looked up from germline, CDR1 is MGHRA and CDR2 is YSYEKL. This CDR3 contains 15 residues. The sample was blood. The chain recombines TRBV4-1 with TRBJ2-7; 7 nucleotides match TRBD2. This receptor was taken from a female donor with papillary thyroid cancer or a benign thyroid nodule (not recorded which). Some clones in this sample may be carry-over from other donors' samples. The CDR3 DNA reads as TGCGCCAGCAGCCCGACTAGCTGGAGGTACCACGAGCATTACTTC. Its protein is CASSPTSWRYHEHYF.